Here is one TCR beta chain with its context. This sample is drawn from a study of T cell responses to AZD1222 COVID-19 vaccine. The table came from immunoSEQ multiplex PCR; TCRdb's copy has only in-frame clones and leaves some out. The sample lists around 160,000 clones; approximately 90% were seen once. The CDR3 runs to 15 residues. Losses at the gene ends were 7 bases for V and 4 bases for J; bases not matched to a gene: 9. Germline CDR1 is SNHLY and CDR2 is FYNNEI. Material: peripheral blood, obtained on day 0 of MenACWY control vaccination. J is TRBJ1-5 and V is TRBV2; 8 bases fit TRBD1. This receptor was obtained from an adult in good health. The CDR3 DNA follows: TGTGCCAGCATTGGTGACAGGGGTCGAAATCAGCCCCAGCATTTT. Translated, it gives CASIGDRGRNQPQHF.